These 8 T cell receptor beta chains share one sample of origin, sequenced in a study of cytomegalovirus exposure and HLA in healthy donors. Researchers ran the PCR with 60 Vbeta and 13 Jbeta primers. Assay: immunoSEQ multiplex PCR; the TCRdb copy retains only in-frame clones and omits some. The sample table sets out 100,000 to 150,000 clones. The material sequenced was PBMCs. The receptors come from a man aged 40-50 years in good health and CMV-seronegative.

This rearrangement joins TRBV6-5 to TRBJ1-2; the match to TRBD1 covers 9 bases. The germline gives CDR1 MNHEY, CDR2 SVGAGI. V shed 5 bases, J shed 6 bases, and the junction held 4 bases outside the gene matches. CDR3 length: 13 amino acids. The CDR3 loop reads CASSRDRENGYTF. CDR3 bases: TGTGCCAGCAGTCGGGACAGGGAGAATGGCTACACCTTC.

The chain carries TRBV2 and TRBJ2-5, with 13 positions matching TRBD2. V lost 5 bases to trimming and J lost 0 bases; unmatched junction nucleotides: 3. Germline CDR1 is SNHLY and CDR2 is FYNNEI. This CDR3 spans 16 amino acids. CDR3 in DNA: TGTGCCAGCAGTTTCGGGACTAGCGGGAACCAAGAGACCCAGTACTTC. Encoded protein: CASSFGTSGNQETQYF.

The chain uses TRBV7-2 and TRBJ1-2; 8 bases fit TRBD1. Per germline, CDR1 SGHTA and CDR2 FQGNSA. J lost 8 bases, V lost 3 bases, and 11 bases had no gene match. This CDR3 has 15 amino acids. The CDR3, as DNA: TGTGCCAGCAGCTTCGGACCGGACAGGGCGTCGGGCTACACCTTC. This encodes CASSFGPDRASGYTF.

The CDR3 sequence is CASRGDRLYTEAFF. CDR3 DNA: TGTGCCAGCAGAGGGGACAGACTCTACACTGAAGCTTTCTTT. V gene TRBV6-5 combines with J gene TRBJ1-1; 7 bases line up with TRBD1. The germline gives CDR1 MNHEY, CDR2 SVGAGI. V shed 6 bases and J 3 bases; nucleotides not matched to a gene: 7. The CDR3 totals 14 residues.

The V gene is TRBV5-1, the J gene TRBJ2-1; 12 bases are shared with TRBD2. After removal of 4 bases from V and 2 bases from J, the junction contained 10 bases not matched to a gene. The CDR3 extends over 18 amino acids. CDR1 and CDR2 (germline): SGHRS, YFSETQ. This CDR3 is CASSLGLAGRRAYNEQFF. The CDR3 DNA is TGCGCCAGCAGCCTCGGACTAGCGGGACGAAGGGCCTACAATGAGCAGTTCTTC.

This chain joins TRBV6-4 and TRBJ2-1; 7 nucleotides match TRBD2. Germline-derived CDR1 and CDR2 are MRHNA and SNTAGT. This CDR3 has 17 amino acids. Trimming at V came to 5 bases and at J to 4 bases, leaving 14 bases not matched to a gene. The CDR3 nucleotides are TGTGCCAGCAGTCCAGGCGGAGTAGCGGGCCTATACAATGAGCAGTTCTTC. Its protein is CASSPGGVAGLYNEQFF.

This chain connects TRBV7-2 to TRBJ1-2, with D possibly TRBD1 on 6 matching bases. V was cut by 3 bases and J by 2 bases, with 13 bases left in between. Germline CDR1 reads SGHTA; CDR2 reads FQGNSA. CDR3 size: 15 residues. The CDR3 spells CASSFARGTNYGYTF. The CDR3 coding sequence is TGTGCCAGCAGCTTCGCGAGGGGGACAAACTATGGCTACACCTTC.

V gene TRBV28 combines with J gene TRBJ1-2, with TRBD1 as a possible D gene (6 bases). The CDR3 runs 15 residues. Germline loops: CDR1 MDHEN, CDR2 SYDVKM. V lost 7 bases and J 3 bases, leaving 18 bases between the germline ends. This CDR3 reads CASTAPAGVDYGYTF. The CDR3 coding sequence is TGTGCCAGCACCGCCCCGGCAGGGGTGGACTATGGCTACACCTTC.